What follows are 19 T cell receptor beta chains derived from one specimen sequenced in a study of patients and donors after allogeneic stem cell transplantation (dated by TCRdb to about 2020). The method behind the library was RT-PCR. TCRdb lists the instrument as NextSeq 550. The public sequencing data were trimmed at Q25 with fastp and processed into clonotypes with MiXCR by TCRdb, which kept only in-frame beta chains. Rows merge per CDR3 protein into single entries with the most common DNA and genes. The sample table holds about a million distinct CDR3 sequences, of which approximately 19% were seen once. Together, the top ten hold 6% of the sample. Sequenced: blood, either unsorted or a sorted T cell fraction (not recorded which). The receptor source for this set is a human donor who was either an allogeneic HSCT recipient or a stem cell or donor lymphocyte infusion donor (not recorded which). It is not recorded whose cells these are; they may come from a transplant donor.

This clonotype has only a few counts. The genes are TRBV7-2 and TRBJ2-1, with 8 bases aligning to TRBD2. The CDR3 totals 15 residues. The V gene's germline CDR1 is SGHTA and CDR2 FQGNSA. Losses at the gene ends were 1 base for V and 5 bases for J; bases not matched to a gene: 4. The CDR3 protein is CASSLVGGGNNEQFF. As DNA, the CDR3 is TGTGCCAGCAGCTTAGTTGGCGGGGGGAACAATGAGCAGTTCTTC.

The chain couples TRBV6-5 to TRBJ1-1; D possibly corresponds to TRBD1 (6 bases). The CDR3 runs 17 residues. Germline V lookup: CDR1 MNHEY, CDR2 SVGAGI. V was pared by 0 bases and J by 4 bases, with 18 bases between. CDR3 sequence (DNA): TGTGCCAGCAGTTACTCGAATAGGGGGGGCGCCGGCACTGAAGCTTTCTTT. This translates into CASSYSNRGGAGTEAFF.

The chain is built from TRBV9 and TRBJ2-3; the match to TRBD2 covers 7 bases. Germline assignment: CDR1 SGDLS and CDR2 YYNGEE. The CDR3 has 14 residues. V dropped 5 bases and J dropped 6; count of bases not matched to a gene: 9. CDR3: CASRPGGGYDTQYF. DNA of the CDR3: TGTGCCAGCAGGCCTGGGGGGGGATACGATACGCAGTATTTT.

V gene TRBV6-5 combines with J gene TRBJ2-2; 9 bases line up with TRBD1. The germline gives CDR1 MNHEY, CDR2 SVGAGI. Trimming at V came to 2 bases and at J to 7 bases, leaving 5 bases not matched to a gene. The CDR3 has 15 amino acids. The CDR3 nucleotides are TGTGCCAGCAGTTACACACAGGGGGCGGGCGGGGAGCTGTTTTTT. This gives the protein CASSYTQGAGGELFF.

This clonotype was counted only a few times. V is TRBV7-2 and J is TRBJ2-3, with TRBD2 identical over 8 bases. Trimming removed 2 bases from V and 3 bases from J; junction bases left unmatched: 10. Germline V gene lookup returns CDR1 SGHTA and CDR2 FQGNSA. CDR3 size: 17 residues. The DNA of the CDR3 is TGTGCCAGCAGCTTACAAGGGGTTAGCGGGGCGACAGATACGCAGTATTTT. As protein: CASSLQGVSGATDTQYF.

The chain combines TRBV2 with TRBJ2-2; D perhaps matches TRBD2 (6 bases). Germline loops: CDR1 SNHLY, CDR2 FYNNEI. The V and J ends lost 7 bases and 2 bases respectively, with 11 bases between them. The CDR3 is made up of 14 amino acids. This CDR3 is CASKEGPNTGELFF. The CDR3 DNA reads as TGTGCCAGCAAGGAGGGGCCCAACACCGGGGAGCTGTTTTTT.

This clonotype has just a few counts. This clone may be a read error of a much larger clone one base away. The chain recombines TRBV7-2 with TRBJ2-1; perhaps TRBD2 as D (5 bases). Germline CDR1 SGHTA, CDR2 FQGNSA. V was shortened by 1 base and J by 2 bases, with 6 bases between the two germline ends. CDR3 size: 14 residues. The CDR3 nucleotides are TGTGCCAGCAGCTTAGAACTAGCCTACAATGAGCAGTTCTTC. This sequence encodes CASSLELAYNEQFF.

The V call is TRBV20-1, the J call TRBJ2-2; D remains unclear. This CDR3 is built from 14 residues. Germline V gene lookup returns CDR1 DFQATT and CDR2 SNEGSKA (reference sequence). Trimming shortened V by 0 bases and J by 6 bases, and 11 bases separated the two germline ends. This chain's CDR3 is CSARDRPTAGELFF. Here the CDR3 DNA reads TGCAGTGCTAGAGATCGACCGACGGCCGGGGAGCTGTTTTTT.

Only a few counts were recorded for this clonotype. CDR3 sequence (DNA): TGTGCCAGCAGTTTACGGACAGGGGGCCGGACAGATACGCAGTATTTT. Its translation: CASSLRTGGRTDTQYF. The chain employs TRBV28 and TRBJ2-3; 11 nucleotides agree with TRBD1. CDR1 and CDR2 (germline): MDHEN, SYDVKM. The CDR3 is made up of 16 amino acids. The trim removed 2 bases at V and 3 bases at J, leaving 4 bases unmatched.

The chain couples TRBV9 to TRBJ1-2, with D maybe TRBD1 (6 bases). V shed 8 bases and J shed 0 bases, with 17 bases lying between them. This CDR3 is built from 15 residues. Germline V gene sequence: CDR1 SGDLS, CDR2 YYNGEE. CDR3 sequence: CASTTRDTPNYGYTF. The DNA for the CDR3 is TGTGCCAGTACAACCAGGGACACCCCTAACTATGGCTACACCTTC.

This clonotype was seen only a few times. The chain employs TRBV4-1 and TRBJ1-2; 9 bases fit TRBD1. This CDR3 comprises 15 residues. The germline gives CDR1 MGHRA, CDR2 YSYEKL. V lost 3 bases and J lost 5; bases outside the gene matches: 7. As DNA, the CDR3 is TGCGCCAGCAGCCACCTCGGGACAGGGACTTATGGCTACACCTTC. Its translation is CASSHLGTGTYGYTF.

CDR3 sequence reads: CASSFGQGPHYEQYF. The DNA of the CDR3 is TGTGCCAGCAGTTTCGGACAGGGACCCCACTACGAGCAGTACTTC. The chain uses TRBV27 and TRBJ2-7; 8 bases are shared with TRBD1. This CDR3 is 15 amino acids long. Trimming took 3 bases from V and 3 from J; bases not matched to a gene: 7. Germline CDR1 is MNHEY and CDR2 is SMNVEV (reference sequence).

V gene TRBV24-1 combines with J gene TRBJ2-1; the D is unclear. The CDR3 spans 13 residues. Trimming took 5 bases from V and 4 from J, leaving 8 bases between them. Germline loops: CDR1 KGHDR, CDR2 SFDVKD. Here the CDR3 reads CATSAMGYNEQFF. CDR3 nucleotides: TGTGCCACCAGTGCCATGGGATACAATGAGCAGTTCTTC.

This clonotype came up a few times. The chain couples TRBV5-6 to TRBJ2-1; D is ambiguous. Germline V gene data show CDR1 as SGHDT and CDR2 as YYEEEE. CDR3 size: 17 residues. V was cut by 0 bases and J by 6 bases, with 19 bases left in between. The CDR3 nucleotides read TGTGCCAGCAGCTTGGAAGTTCGGCCCGGGTATATCAATGAGCAGTTCTTC. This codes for CASSLEVRPGYINEQFF.

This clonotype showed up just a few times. The CDR3 DNA follows: TGTGCCAGCAGCGTCACGGCGGGGGCCCAAAGACACCCATATACGCAGTATTTT. It yields the protein CASSVTAGAQRHPYTQYF. The gene calls are TRBV9 and TRBJ2-3; D perhaps matches TRBD2 (7 bases). The CDR3 is 18 residues long. V shed 2 bases and J shed 7 bases, with 26 bases lying between them. In germline, CDR1 is SGDLS, CDR2 YYNGEE.

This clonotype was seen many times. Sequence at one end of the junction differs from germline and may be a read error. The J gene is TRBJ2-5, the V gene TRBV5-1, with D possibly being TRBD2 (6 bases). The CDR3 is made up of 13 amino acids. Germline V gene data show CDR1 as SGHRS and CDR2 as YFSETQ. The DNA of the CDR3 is TGTGCCAGCAGTTTGGAGGGGTTAGAGACCCAGTACTTC. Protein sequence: CASSLEGLETQYF. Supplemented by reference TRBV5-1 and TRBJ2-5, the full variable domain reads KAGVTQTPRYLIKTRGQQVTLSCSPISGHRSVSWYQQTPGQGLQFLFEYFSETQRNKGNFPGRFSGRQFSNSRSEMNVSTLELGDSALYLCASSLEGLETQYFGPGTRLLVL.

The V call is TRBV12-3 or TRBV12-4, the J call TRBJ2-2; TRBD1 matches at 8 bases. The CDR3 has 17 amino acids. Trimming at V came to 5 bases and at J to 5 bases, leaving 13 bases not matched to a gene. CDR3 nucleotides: TGTGCCAGCAGTCCCCGCCCTACAGGGGGTCGGACCGGGGAGCTGTTTTTT. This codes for CASSPRPTGGRTGELFF.

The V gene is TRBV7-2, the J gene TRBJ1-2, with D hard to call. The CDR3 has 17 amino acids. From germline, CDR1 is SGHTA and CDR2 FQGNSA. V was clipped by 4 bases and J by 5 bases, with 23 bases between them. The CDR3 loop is CASSSERARRPVYGYTF. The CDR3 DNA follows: TGTGCCAGCAGCTCAGAACGGGCCCGCCGCCCTGTTTATGGCTACACCTTC.

The CDR3 here is CASSLGPKDEQFF. The DNA of the CDR3 is TGTGCCAGCAGCTTAGGACCTAAGGATGAGCAGTTCTTC. V usage is TRBV7-6 and J usage is TRBJ2-1; D is ambiguous. The CDR3 is made up of 13 amino acids. CDR1 SGHVS and CDR2 FNYEAQ come from the germline V gene. Trimming removed 1 base from V and 8 bases from J, with 9 bases in between.